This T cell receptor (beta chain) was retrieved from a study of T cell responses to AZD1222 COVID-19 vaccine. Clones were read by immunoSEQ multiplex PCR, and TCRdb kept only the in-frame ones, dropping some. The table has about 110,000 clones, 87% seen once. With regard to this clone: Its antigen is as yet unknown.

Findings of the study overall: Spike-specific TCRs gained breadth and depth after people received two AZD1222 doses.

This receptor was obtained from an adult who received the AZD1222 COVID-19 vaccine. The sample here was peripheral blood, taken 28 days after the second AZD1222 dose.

In DNA, the CDR3 is TGTGCCAGCTCAGAAGCGGGGGGTTCCTACGAGCAGTACTTC. It encodes CASSEAGGSYEQYF. The chain carries TRBV18 and TRBJ2-7; 9 nucleotides align to TRBD2. J was trimmed by 1 base and V by 5 bases; bases with no gene match: 3. Germline V gene lookup returns CDR1 KGHSH and CDR2 LQKENI. The CDR3 consists of 14 residues.